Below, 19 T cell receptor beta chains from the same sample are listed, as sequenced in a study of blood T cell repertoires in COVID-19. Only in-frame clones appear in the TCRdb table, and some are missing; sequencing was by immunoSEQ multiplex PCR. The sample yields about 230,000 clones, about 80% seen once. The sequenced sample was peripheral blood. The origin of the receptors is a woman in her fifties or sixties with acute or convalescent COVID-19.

Written as DNA, the CDR3 is TGTGCCAGCAGCCGAGGCCCAGGACAGGGAGAGACTGAAGCTTTCTTT. Translated, it gives CASSRGPGQGETEAFF. This chain connects TRBV14 to TRBJ1-1; 8 nucleotides match TRBD1. Germline-derived CDR1 and CDR2 are SGHDN and FVKESK. V shed 4 bases, J shed 5 bases, and the junction held 12 bases outside the gene matches. This CDR3 spans 16 amino acids.

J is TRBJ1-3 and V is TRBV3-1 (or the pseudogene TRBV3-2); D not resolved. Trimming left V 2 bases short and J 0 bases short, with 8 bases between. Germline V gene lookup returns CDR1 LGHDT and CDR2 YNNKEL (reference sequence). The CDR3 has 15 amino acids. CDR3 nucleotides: TGTGCCAGCAGCCAAAATACGGTCTCTGGAAACACCATATATTTT. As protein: CASSQNTVSGNTIYF.

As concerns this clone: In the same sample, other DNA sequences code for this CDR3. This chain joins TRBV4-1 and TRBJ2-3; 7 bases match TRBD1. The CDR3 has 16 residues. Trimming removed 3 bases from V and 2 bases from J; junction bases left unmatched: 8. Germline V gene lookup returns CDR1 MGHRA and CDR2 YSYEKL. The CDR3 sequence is CASSQLDRADTDTQYF. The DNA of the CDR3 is TGCGCCAGCAGCCAGCTCGACAGGGCAGACACAGATACGCAGTATTTT.

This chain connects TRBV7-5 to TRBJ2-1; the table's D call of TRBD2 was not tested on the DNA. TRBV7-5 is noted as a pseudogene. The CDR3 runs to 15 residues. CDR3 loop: CARSLTSGVYNEQFF. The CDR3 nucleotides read TGTGCCAGAAGCTTGACTAGCGGGGTATACAATGAGCAGTTCTTC.

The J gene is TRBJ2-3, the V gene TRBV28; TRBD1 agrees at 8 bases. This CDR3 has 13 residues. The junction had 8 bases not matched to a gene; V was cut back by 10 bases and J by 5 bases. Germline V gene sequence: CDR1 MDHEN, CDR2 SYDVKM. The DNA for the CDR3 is TGTGCCACCAATCAGGGGGCGTTAGATACGCAGTATTTT. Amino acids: CATNQGALDTQYF.

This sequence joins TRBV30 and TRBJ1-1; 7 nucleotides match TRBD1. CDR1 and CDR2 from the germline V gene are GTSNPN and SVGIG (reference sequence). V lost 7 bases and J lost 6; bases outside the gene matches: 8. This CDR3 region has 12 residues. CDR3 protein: CASPGQGAEAFF. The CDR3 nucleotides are TGTGCCTCCCCGGGGCAGGGGGCTGAAGCTTTCTTT.

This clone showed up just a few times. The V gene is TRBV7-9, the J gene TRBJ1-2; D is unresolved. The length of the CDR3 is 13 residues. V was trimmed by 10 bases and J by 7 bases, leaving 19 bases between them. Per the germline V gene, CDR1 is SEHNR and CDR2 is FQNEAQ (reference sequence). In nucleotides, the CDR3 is TGTGCCATCGGTGTAGCTTCGGTGGGTGGCTACACCTTC. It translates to CAIGVASVGGYTF. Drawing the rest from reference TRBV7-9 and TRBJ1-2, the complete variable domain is DTGVSQNPRHKITKRGQNVTFRCDPISEHNRLYWYRQTLGQGPEFLTYFQNEAQLEKSRLLSDRFSAERPKGSFSTLEIQRTEQGDSAMYLCAIGVASVGGYTFGSGTRLTVV.

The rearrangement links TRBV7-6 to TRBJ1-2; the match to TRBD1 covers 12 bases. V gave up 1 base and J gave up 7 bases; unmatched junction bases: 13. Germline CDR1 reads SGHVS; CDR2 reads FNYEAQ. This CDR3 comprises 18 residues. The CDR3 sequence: CASSLVVRDRGRKSGYTF. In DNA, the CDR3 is TGTGCCAGCAGCTTAGTCGTCAGGGACAGGGGGCGGAAGAGTGGCTACACCTTC. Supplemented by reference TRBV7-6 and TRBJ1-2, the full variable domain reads GAGVSQSPRYKVTKRGQDVALRCDPISGHVSLYWYRQALGQGPEFLTYFNYEAQQDKSGLPNDRFSAERPEGSISTLTIQRTEQRDSAMYRCASSLVVRDRGRKSGYTFGSGTRLTVV.

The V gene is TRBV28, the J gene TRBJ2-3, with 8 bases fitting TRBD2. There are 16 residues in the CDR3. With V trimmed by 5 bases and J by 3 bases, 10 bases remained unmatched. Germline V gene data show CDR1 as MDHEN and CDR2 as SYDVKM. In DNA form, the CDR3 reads TGTGCCAGCAGTCCGCTGAGCGGGAGAGTAACAGATACGCAGTATTTT. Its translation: CASSPLSGRVTDTQYF.

In DNA form, the CDR3 reads TGTGCCAGCAGCTTAATGTCCAGGGAAAAGGGCAAAAACATTCAGTACTTC. Its protein product is CASSLMSREKGKNIQYF. V usage is TRBV11-2 and J usage is TRBJ2-4, with D possibly matching TRBD1 (5 bases). Germline values: CDR1 SGHAT, CDR2 FQNNGV. The CDR3 totals 17 residues. Trimming removed 2 bases from V and 3 bases from J, with 17 bases in between. Drawing the rest from reference TRBV11-2 and TRBJ2-4, the complete variable domain is EAGVAQSPRYKIIEKRQSVAFWCNPISGHATLYWYQQILGQGPKLLIQFQNNGVVDDSQLPKDRFSAERLKGVDSTLKIQPAKLEDSAVYLCASSLMSREKGKNIQYFGAGTRLSVL.

Here the CDR3 reads CASSFGGMNTEAFF. DNA for the CDR3: TGTGCCAGCAGCTTTGGAGGAATGAACACTGAAGCTTTCTTT. V gene TRBV11-2 combines with J gene TRBJ1-1; D call uncertain. V gave up 3 bases and J gave up 0 bases, with 8 bases separating them. The CDR3 runs to 14 residues. The V gene's germline CDR1 is SGHAT and CDR2 FQNNGV.

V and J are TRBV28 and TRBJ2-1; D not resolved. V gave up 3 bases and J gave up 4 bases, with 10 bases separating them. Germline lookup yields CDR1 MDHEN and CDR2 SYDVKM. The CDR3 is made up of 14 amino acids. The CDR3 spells CASSFFELYNEQFF. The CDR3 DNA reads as TGTGCCAGCAGTTTCTTCGAGCTGTACAATGAGCAGTTCTTC. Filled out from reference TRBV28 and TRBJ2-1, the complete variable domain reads DVKVTQSSRYLVKRTGEKVFLECVQDMDHENMFWYRQDPGLGLRLIYFSYDVKMKEKGDIPEGYSVSREKKERFSLILESASTNQTSMYLCASSFFELYNEQFFGPGTRLTVL.

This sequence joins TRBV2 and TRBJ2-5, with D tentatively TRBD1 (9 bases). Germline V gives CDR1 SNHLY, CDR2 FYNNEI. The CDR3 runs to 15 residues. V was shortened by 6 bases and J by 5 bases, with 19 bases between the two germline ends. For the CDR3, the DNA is TGTGCCAGCAGAGAGGGGACAGGGACTAGGGAGACCCAGTACTTC. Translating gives CASREGTGTRETQYF. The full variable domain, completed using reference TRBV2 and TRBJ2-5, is EPEVTQTPSHQVTQMGQEVILRCVPISNHLYFYWYRQILGQKVEFLVSFYNNEISEKSEIFDDQFSVERPDGSNFTLKIRSTKLEDSAMYFCASREGTGTRETQYFGPGTRLLVL.

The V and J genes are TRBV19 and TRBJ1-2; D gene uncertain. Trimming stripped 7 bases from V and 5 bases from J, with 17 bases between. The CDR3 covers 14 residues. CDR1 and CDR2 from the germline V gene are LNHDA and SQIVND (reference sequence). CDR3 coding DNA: TGTGCCAGTATGGGCAACTTAGGTGAATATGGCTACACCTTC. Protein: CASMGNLGEYGYTF.

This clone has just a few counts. CDR3 amino acids: CASSDRGIGAFF. CDR3 nucleotides: TGTGCCAGTAGTGACAGGGGGATCGGAGCTTTCTTT. V usage is TRBV19 and J usage is TRBJ1-1; the match to TRBD1 covers 9 bases. V was clipped by 5 bases and J by 10 bases; unmatched bases: 5. This CDR3 comprises 12 residues. Germline V gives CDR1 LNHDA, CDR2 SQIVND (reference sequence). Based on the CDR3 plus reference TRBV19 and TRBJ1-1, the full variable domain is DGGITQSPKYLFRKEGQNVTLSCEQNLNHDAMYWYRQDPGQGLRLIYYSQIVNDFQKGDIAEGYSVSREKKESFPLTVTSAQKNPTAFYLCASSDRGIGAFFGQGTRLTVV.

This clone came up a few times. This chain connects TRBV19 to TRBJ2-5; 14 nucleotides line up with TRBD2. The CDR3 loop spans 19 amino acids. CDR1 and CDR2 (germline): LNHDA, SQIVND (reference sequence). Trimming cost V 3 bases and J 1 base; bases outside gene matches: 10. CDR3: CASSMSGRGLAGAQETQYF. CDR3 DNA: TGTGCCAGTAGTATGAGCGGAAGGGGACTAGCGGGAGCCCAAGAGACCCAGTACTTC.

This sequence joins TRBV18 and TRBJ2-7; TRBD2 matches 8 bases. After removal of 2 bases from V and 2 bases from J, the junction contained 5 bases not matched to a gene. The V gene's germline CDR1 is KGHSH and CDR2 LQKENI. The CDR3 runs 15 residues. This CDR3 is CASSPGLADTYEQYF. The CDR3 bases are TGTGCCAGCTCACCAGGACTAGCTGATACCTACGAGCAGTACTTC. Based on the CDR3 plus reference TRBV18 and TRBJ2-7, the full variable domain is NAGVMQNPRHLVRRRGQEARLRCSPMKGHSHVYWYRQLPEEGLKFMVYLQKENIIDESGMPKERFSAEFPKEGPSILRIQQVVRGDSAAYFCASSPGLADTYEQYFGPGTRLTVT.

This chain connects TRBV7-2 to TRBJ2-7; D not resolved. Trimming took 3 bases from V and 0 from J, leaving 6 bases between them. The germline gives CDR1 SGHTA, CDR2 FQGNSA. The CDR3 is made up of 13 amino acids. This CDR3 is CASSFSSSYEQYF. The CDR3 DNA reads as TGTGCCAGCAGCTTTTCTAGCTCCTACGAGCAGTACTTC.

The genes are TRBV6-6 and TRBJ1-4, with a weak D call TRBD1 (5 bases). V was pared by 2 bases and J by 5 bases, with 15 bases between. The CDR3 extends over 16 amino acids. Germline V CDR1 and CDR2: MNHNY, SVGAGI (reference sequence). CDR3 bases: TGTGCCAGCAGTTACCGTCGGGGGACGGAGAATGAAAAACTGTTTTTT. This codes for CASSYRRGTENEKLFF.